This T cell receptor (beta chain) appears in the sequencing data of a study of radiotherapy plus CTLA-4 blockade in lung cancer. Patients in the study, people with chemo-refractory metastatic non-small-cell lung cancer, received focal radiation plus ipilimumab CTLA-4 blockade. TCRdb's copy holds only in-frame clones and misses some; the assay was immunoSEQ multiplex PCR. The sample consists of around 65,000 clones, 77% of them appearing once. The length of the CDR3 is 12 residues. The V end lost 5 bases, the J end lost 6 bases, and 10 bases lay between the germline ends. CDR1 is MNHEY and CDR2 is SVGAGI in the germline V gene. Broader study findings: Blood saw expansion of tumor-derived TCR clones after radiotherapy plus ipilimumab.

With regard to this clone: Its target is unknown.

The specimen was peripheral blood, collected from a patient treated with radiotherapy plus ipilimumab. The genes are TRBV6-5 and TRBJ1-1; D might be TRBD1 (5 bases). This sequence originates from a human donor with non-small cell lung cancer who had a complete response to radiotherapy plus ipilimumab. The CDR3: CASSIQGAEAFF. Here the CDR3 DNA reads TGTGCCAGCAGTATTCAGGGCGCTGAAGCTTTCTTT.